This entry lists 2 T cell receptor beta chains sequenced from one sample in a study of T cell responses to AZD1222 COVID-19 vaccine. Some clones are missing from TCRdb's copy, which holds only in-frame ones; the method was immunoSEQ multiplex PCR. Of roughly 150,000 clones listed, about 89% were seen once; the top ten hold about 4%. Sequencing used peripheral blood, obtained 28 days after the second AZD1222 dose. These receptors all come from an adult who received the AZD1222 COVID-19 vaccine.

The chain couples TRBV7-2 to TRBJ2-3; 11 nucleotides align to TRBD2. This CDR3 is built from 16 residues. V lost 8 bases, J lost 1 base, and 8 bases stayed unmatched. Germline CDR1 SGHTA, CDR2 FQGNSA. The CDR3: CASRTSGGPRTDTQYF. CDR3 DNA sequence: TGTGCCAGCCGTACTAGCGGGGGTCCTCGCACAGATACGCAGTATTTT.

The chain is built from TRBV6-4 and TRBJ1-4; a weak D match, TRBD1 (5 bases). This CDR3 has 17 residues. Per germline, CDR1 MRHNA and CDR2 SNTAGT. V was shortened by 4 bases and J by 8 bases, with 23 bases between the two germline ends. CDR3 nucleotides: TGTGCCAGCAGTGCCTCAGGCGGTCCGGGGGTGAGAGAAAAACTGTTTTTT. As protein: CASSASGGPGVREKLFF.